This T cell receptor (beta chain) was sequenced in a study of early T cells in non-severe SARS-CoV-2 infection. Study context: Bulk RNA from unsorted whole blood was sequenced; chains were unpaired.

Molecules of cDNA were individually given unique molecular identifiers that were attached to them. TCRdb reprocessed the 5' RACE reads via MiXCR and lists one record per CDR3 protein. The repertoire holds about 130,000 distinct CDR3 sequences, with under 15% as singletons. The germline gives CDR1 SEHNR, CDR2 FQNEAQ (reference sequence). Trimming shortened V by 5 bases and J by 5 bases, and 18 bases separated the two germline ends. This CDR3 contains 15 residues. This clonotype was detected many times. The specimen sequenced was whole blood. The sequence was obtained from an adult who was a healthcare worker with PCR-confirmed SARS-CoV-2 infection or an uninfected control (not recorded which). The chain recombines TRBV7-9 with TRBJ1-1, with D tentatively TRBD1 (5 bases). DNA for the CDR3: TGTGCCAGCAGCGTCCGAGGACATGAAAATACTGAAGCTTTCTTT. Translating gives CASSVRGHENTEAFF.